Listed here are 23 T cell receptor beta chains from one sample, sequenced in a study of chronic HIV infection and antiretroviral therapy. TCRdb re-derived calls from the 5' RACE reads in MiXCR, one entry per CDR3 protein. Of tens of thousands of distinct CDR3 sequences listed, 8% to 10% are singletons. The specimen sequenced was peripheral blood. The receptors stem from an adult who had HIV and had not received antiretroviral therapy, or was an uninfected healthy control (not recorded which).

A word on this clonotype: A single base separates this from a much larger clone, so it may be a read error. The rearrangement links TRBV20-1 to TRBJ2-7, with TRBD2 matching 12 bases. Per the germline V gene, CDR1 is DFQATT and CDR2 is SNEGSKA (reference sequence). The V segment lost 4 bases and the J segment 2 bases; nucleotides outside the gene matches: 6. This CDR3 has 15 residues. CDR3: CSAILAGGLTYEQYF. In nucleotides, the CDR3 is TGCAGTGCTATACTAGCGGGGGGCCTTACCTACGAGCAGTACTTC.

The genes are TRBV5-4 and TRBJ2-5; no clear D gene. The CDR3 totals 13 residues. Germline CDR1 reads SGHNT; CDR2 reads YYREEE (reference sequence). Trimming cost V 1 base and J 3 bases, with 7 bases left between them. The CDR3 region is CASSLTAEETQYF. The CDR3 coding sequence is TGTGCCAGCAGCTTGACGGCAGAAGAGACCCAGTACTTC.

This clonotype was observed many times. The V and J genes are TRBV6-5 and TRBJ2-3; 11 bases map to TRBD2. CDR3 length equals 16 residues. Germline V lookup: CDR1 MNHEY, CDR2 SVGAGI. Trimming at V came to 5 bases and at J to 2 bases, leaving 6 bases not matched to a gene. DNA of the CDR3: TGTGCCAGCAGTCCACGACTAGCGGGACTCACAGATACGCAGTATTTT. Its translation: CASSPRLAGLTDTQYF.

This clonotype was counted many times. V is TRBV7-9 and J is TRBJ2-5; D is possibly TRBD1 or TRBD2 (5 bases each). The CDR3 consists of 14 residues. CDR1 is SEHNR and CDR2 is FQNEAQ in the germline V gene (reference sequence). V lost 7 bases and J 4 bases, leaving 16 bases between the germline ends. CDR3 nucleotide sequence: TGTGCCAGCACCGGGACCTGGGGCGTAGAGACCCAGTACTTC. Translation: CASTGTWGVETQYF.

This chain links TRBV29-1 with TRBJ2-7; 8 positions agree with TRBD1. This CDR3 is built from 12 residues. V gave up 6 bases and J gave up 6 bases; unmatched junction bases: 7. Germline CDR1 SQVTM, CDR2 ANQGSEA. CDR3 in amino acids: CSVGQGASEQYF. The CDR3 DNA reads TGCAGCGTGGGTCAGGGGGCGTCCGAGCAGTACTTC.

The chain uses TRBV5-1 and TRBJ2-5; no definite D call. CDR1 is SGHRS and CDR2 is YFSETQ in the germline V gene. The CDR3 runs 13 residues. The ends were cut back, 0 bases at V and 4 bases at J, with 7 bases in the middle. CDR3 in amino acids: CASSLEDRETQYF. The CDR3 nucleotides are TGCGCCAGCAGCTTGGAAGACCGAGAGACCCAGTACTTC.

This clonotype was counted ten times or more. V is TRBV29-1 and J is TRBJ1-2; 7 bases line up with TRBD1. Germline trimming cut 6 bases from V and 1 base from J; bases unmatched to any gene: 8. The CDR3 totals 14 residues. Looked up from germline, CDR1 is SQVTM and CDR2 is ANQGSEA. CDR3 residues: CSVGTAIFNYGYTF. The CDR3 DNA is TGCAGCGTGGGGACAGCCATCTTTAACTATGGCTACACCTTC.

This clonotype was recorded at least ten times. This chain joins TRBV7-2 and TRBJ1-1; 10 bases line up with TRBD1. This CDR3 is built from 15 residues. Germline CDR1 is SGHTA and CDR2 is FQGNSA. V was clipped by 0 bases and J by 5 bases; unmatched bases: 3. Here the CDR3 reads CASSLAGQGQTEAFF. CDR3 sequence (DNA): TGTGCCAGCAGCTTAGCGGGACAGGGGCAAACTGAAGCTTTCTTT.

A note on this clonotype: One base away lies a much larger clone, so this may be a sequencing read error. The chain links TRBV6-2 or TRBV6-3 to TRBJ2-5; D is perhaps TRBD1 (5 bases). The CDR3 extends over 17 amino acids. Germline V CDR1 and CDR2: MNHEY, SVGEGT. CDR3 amino acids: CARSYSQEIVAQETQYF. For the CDR3, the DNA is TGTGCCAGAAGTTACTCACAGGAGATTGTAGCCCAAGAGACCCAGTACTTC.

This clonotype showed up just a few times. The chain has TRBV7-9 and TRBJ2-2; the D is unclear. V dropped 11 bases and J dropped 3 bases, with 16 bases sitting between them. CDR3 size: 14 residues. The V gene's germline CDR1 is SEHNR and CDR2 FQNEAQ (reference sequence). CDR3 coding DNA: TGTGCCGGTATCTACGCCCAGGACACCGGGGAGCTGTTTTTT. It translates to CAGIYAQDTGELFF.

This clonotype appeared a few times. The chain recombines TRBV29-1 with TRBJ1-2; D perhaps matches TRBD1 (6 bases). This CDR3 comprises 11 residues. Trimming left V 7 bases short and J 4 bases short, with 10 bases between. Germline V gene lookup returns CDR1 SQVTM and CDR2 ANQGSEA. CDR3 region: CSAGGSYGYTF. Written as DNA, the CDR3 is TGCAGCGCCGGGGGCAGCTATGGCTACACCTTC. The full variable domain, completed using reference TRBV29-1 and TRBJ1-2, is SAVISQKPSRDICQRGTSLTIQCQVDSQVTMMFWYRQQPGQSLTLIATANQGSEATYESGFVIDKFPISRPNLTFSTLTVSNMSPEDSSIYLCSAGGSYGYTFGSGTRLTVV.

This clonotype showed up many times. The chain has TRBV5-1 and TRBJ1-5; 8 positions match TRBD1. The CDR3 has 14 amino acids. Trimming removed 4 bases from V and 6 bases from J; junction bases left unmatched: 6. Germline CDR1 is SGHRS and CDR2 is YFSETQ. The CDR3: CASSQGAGSQPQHF. The CDR3 DNA reads as TGCGCCAGCAGCCAGGGGGCTGGGTCTCAGCCCCAGCATTTT.

This chain uses TRBV29-1 with TRBJ1-2, with D possibly TRBD1 on 5 matching bases. The germline V gene encodes CDR1 SQVTM and CDR2 ANQGSEA. The length of the CDR3 is 14 residues. Deletions cut 5 bases from V and 7 bases from J, with 20 bases between. The CDR3 loop reads CSVSQSTDKSGYTF. In nucleotides, the CDR3 is TGCAGCGTTTCCCAATCCACGGACAAATCTGGCTACACCTTC.

The CDR3 loop reads CASSTGQGSETQYF. CDR3 bases: TGCGCCAGCAGCACGGGACAGGGCTCGGAGACCCAGTACTTC. This sequence joins TRBV5-1 and TRBJ2-5, with TRBD1 identical over 9 bases. The V segment lost 4 bases and the J segment 5 bases; nucleotides outside the gene matches: 6. In germline, CDR1 is SGHRS, CDR2 YFSETQ. The CDR3 is 14 amino acids.

Only a few counts were recorded for this clonotype. This sequence joins TRBV6-5 and TRBJ2-3; TRBD1 might be the D (5 bases). Germline V lookup: CDR1 MNHEY, CDR2 SVGAGI. V shed 8 bases and J shed 4 bases, with 16 bases lying between them. The CDR3 sequence is 14 residues long. The CDR3 bases are TGTGCCAGCGGTTGGGGCTGGTCTGCAGATACGCAGTATTTT. Its protein product is CASGWGWSADTQYF.

This clonotype occurred a few times. This chain uses TRBV25-1 with TRBJ1-6, with D unclear. The CDR3 loop spans 11 amino acids. In germline, CDR1 is MGHDK, CDR2 SYGVNS. The V end was cut by 5 bases, the J end by 10 bases, with 6 bases between. Here the CDR3 reads CASSLGSPLHF. The CDR3 DNA reads TGTGCCAGCAGTCTGGGCTCACCCCTCCACTTT.

This clonotype came up many times. V is TRBV29-1 and J is TRBJ2-7, with a weak D call TRBD2 (6 bases). The CDR3 is made up of 13 amino acids. Per the germline V gene, CDR1 is SQVTM and CDR2 is ANQGSEA. Trimming removed 5 bases from V and 1 base from J, with 12 bases in between. The CDR3, as DNA: TGCAGCGTTCCGGGAGTGGGATCCTACGAGCAGTACTTC. Amino acid sequence: CSVPGVGSYEQYF.

The genes are TRBV20-1 and TRBJ2-1, with TRBD2 as a possible D gene (5 bases). The V gene's germline CDR1 is DFQATT and CDR2 SNEGSKA (reference sequence). CDR3 length: 14 amino acids. V was clipped by 6 bases and J by 0 bases, with 12 bases between them. As DNA, the CDR3 is TGCAGTGCCCGGACTTCTAGCTCCTACAATGAGCAGTTCTTC. Translating it yields CSARTSSSYNEQFF.

The V and J genes are TRBV20-1 and TRBJ1-4; maybe TRBD1 (6 bases). The CDR3 is 15 amino acids. With 6 bases removed from V and 3 bases from J, the gap between germline ends came to 17 bases. The germline V gene has CDR1 DFQATT and CDR2 SNEGSKA (reference sequence). CDR3 bases: TGCAGTGCCCGAGGGGGGGTTACGGCTAATGAAAAACTGTTTTTT. The encoded protein is CSARGGVTANEKLFF.

This clonotype was observed at least ten times. The V gene is TRBV11-2, the J gene TRBJ2-3, with TRBD1 as a possible D gene (5 bases). The CDR3 totals 15 residues. V lost 2 bases and J 2 bases, leaving 11 bases between the germline ends. Per the germline V gene, CDR1 is SGHAT and CDR2 is FQNNGV. The CDR3 protein is CASSLRPGSTDTQYF. CDR3 in DNA: TGTGCCAGCAGCTTACGGCCAGGGTCCACAGATACGCAGTATTTT. Using reference TRBV11-2 and TRBJ2-3 for the parts outside the CDR3, the full variable domain is EAGVAQSPRYKIIEKRQSVAFWCNPISGHATLYWYQQILGQGPKLLIQFQNNGVVDDSQLPKDRFSAERLKGVDSTLKIQPAKLEDSAVYLCASSLRPGSTDTQYFGPGTRLTVL.

This clonotype occurred a few times. The chain links TRBV20-1 to TRBJ1-1; D ambiguous. The CDR3 sequence is 10 residues long. V lost 2 bases, J lost 6 bases, and 4 bases lay in between. Germline CDR1 DFQATT, CDR2 SNEGSKA (reference sequence). CDR3 loop: CSARLSEAFF. CDR3 coding DNA: TGCAGTGCTAGATTATCTGAAGCTTTCTTT.

The table lists this clonotype with a few counts. CDR3 sequence reads: CSVHGSAETQYF. The CDR3 region has the DNA TGCAGCGTCCACGGGAGTGCAGAGACCCAGTACTTC. The chain recombines TRBV29-1 with TRBJ2-5; the D gene is possibly TRBD2 (6 bases). Looked up from germline, CDR1 is SQVTM and CDR2 is ANQGSEA. The CDR3 is 12 residues long. V shed 6 bases and J shed 4 bases, with 12 bases lying between them. Based on the CDR3 plus reference TRBV29-1 and TRBJ2-5, the full variable domain is SAVISQKPSRDICQRGTSLTIQCQVDSQVTMMFWYRQQPGQSLTLIATANQGSEATYESGFVIDKFPISRPNLTFSTLTVSNMSPEDSSIYLCSVHGSAETQYFGPGTRLLVL.

The sample holds a few counts of this clonotype. V usage is TRBV27 and J usage is TRBJ2-5, with 7 bases fitting TRBD1. The V gene end was trimmed by 4 bases and the J gene end by 2 bases; junction bases not matched to a gene: 4. The CDR3 runs to 14 residues. Germline V gives CDR1 MNHEY, CDR2 SMNVEV (reference sequence). CDR3 DNA: TGTGCCAGCAGTTGGACAGGTTCGCAAGAGACCCAGTACTTC. Protein sequence: CASSWTGSQETQYF.